The sequence of this T cell receptor beta chain was determined in a study of T cell repertoires in cytomegalovirus infection. Study details: TCR beta signatures that were public indicated CMV infection and matching HLA type.

The CDR3 is 17 amino acids. Germline CDR1 and CDR2: MNHEY and SVGAGI. V lost 4 bases, J lost 2 bases, and 9 bases stayed unmatched. This clonotype was recorded at least ten times. As yet, its antigen is unknown. TCRdb re-derived calls from the reads in MiXCR, one entry per CDR3 protein. The sample has about 900,000 distinct CDR3 sequences; 30% to 40% are singletons. General observations from the study: Carriers of CMV and the relevant HLA type were discriminated by public TCR beta frequency. HLA-C-restricted, CMV-specific TCR beta clonotypes were dominant ex vivo.

The clonotype originates from a human donor in good health (CMV status not recorded). Some clones in this sample may be carry-over from other donors' samples. The V call is TRBV6-5, the J call TRBJ2-3; 10 nucleotides line up with TRBD2. The sample was cultured CD8+ T cells from PBMCs, taken from culture after CMV antigen stimulation. CDR3 nucleotide sequence: TGTGCCAGCAGTTTTAATAGCGGGGGGCTCGCCACAGATACGCAGTATTTT. Its protein product is CASSFNSGGLATDTQYF.